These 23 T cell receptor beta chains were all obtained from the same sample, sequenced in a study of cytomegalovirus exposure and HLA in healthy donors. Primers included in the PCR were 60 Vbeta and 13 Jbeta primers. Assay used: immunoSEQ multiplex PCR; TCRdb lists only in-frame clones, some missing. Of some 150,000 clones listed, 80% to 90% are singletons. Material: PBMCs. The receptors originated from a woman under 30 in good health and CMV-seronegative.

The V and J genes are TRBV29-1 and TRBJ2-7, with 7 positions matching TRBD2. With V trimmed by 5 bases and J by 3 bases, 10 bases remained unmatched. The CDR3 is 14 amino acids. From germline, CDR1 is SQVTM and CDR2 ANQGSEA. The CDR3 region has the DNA TGCAGCGTTCGCACTCCCGGGAGGAGCTACGAGCAGTACTTC. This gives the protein CSVRTPGRSYEQYF.

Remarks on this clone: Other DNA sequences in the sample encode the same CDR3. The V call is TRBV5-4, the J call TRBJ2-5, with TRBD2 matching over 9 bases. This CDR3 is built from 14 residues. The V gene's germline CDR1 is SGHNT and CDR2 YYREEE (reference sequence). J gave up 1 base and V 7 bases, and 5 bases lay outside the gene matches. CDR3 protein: CASSRGGGQETQYF. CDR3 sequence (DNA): TGTGCCAGCTCGCGGGGGGGAGGCCAAGAGACCCAGTACTTC. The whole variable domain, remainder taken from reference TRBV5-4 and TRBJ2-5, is ETGVTQSPTHLIKTRGQQVTLRCSSQSGHNTVSWYQQALGQGPQFIFQYYREEENGRGNFPPRFSGLQFPNYSSELNVNALELDDSALYLCASSRGGGQETQYFGPGTRLLVL.

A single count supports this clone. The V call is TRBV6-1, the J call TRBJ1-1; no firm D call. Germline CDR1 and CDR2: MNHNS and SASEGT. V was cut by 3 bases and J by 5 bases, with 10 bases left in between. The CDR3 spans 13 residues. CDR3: CASSDLGETEAFF. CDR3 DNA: TGTGCCAGCAGTGACCTCGGGGAAACTGAAGCTTTCTTT.

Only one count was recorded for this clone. The DNA of the CDR3 is TGTGCCAGCAGCCAGGCTACAGGGGGCGGCGATGGCTACACCTTC. Translated: CASSQATGGGDGYTF. The chain employs TRBV4-2 and TRBJ1-2; TRBD1 aligns across 9 bases. J lost 6 bases, V lost 3 bases, and 8 bases had no gene match. Germline V CDR1 and CDR2: LGHNA, YNFKEQ. The CDR3 consists of 15 residues.

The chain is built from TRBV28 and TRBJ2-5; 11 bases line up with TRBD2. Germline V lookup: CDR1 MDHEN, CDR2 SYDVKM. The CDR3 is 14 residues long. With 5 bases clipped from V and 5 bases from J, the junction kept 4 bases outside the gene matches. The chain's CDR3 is CASSLSGRVETQYF. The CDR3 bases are TGTGCCAGCAGTCTTAGCGGGAGGGTGGAGACCCAGTACTTC.

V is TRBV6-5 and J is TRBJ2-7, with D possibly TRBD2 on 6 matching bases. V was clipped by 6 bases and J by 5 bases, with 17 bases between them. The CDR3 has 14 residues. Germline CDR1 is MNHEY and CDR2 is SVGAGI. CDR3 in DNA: TGTGCCAGCAGCCGTCGCATCGGGAGCCACGAGCAGTACTTC. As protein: CASSRRIGSHEQYF.

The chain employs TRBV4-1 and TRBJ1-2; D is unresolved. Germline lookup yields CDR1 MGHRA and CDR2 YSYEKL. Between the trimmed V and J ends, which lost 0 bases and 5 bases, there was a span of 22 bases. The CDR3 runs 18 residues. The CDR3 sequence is CASSQEGIGRRGLYGYTF. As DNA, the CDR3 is TGCGCCAGCAGCCAAGAGGGTATAGGGCGCCGCGGACTTTATGGCTACACCTTC.

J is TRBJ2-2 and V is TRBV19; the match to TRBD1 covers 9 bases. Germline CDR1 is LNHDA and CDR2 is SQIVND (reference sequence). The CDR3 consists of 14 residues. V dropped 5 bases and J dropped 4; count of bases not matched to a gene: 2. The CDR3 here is CASSGDRATGELFF. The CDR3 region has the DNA TGTGCCAGTAGTGGGGACAGGGCCACCGGGGAGCTGTTTTTT.

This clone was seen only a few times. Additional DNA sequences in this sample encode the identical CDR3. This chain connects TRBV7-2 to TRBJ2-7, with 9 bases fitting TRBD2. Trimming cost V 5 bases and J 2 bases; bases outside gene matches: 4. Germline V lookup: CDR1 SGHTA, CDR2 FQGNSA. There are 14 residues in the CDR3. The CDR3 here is CASSLTSGTYEQYF. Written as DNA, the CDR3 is TGTGCCAGCAGCCTGACTAGCGGTACCTACGAGCAGTACTTC.

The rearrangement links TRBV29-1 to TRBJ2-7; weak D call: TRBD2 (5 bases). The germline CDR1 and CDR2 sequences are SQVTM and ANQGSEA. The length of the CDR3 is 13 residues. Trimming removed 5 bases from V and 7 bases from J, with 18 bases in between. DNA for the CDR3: TGCAGCGTTTACGGAGGTTTCGCGAATGAGCAGTACTTC. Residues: CSVYGGFANEQYF.

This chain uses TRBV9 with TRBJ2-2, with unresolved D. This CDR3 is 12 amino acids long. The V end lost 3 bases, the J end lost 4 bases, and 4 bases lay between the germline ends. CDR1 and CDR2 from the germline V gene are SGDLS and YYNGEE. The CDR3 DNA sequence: TGTGCCAGCAGCGGGGCCACCGGGGAGCTGTTTTTT. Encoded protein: CASSGATGELFF.

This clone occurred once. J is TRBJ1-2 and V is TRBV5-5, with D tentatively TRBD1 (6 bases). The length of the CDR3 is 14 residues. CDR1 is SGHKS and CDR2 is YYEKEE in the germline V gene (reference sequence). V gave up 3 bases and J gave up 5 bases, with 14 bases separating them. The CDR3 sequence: CASSSTDRSYGYTF. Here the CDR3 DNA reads TGTGCCAGCAGCTCGACCGACAGGTCTTATGGCTACACCTTC.

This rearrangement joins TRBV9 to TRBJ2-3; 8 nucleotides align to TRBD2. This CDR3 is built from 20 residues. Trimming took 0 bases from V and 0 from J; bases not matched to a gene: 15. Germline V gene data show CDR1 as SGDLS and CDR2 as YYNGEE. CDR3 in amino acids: CASSVDVAGPPSRSTDTQYF. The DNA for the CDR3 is TGTGCCAGCAGCGTAGATGTAGCGGGGCCCCCTAGTCGGAGCACAGATACGCAGTATTTT. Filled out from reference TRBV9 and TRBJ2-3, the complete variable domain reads DSGVTQTPKHLITATGQRVTLRCSPRSGDLSVYWYQQSLDQGLQFLIQYYNGEERAKGNILERFSAQQFPDLHSELNLSSLELGDSALYFCASSVDVAGPPSRSTDTQYFGPGTRLTVL.

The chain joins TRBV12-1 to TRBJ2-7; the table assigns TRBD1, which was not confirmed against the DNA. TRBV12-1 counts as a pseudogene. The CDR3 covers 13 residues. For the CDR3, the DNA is TGTGCCAGAGGGGACAGGGATTCCTACGAGCAGTACTTC. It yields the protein CARGDRDSYEQYF.

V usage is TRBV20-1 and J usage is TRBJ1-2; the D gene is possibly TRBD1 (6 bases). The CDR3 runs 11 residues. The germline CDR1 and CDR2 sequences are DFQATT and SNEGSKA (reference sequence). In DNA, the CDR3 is TGCAGCGCCGCACAGGGAAGTGGCTACACCTTC. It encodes CSAAQGSGYTF.

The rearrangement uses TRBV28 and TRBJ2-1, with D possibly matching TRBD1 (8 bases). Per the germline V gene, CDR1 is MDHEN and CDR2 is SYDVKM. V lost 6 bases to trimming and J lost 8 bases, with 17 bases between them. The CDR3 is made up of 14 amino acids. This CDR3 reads CASRETQGGDEQFF. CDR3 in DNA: TGTGCCAGCAGGGAAACACAGGGGGGGGATGAGCAGTTCTTC.

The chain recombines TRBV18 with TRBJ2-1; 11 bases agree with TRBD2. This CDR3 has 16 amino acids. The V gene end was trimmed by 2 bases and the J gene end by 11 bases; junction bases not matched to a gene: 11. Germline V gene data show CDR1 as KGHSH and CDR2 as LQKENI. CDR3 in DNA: TGTGCCAGCTCACCAGGACTAGCGGGTCTGGGGAGCAAGCAGTTCTTC. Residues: CASSPGLAGLGSKQFF.

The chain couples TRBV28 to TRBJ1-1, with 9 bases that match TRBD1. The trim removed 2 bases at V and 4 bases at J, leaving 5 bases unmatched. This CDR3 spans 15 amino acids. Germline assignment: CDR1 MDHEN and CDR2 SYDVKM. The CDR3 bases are TGTGCCAGCAGTTTAACCGACAGGGGGGGCACTGAAGCTTTCTTT. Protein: CASSLTDRGGTEAFF.

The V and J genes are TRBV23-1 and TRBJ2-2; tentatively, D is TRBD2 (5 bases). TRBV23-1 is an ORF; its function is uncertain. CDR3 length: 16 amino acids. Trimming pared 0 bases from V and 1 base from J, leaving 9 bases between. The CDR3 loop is CASSQSRRRNTGELFF. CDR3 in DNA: TGCGCCAGCAGTCAATCTCGGAGGCGGAACACCGGGGAGCTGTTTTTT.

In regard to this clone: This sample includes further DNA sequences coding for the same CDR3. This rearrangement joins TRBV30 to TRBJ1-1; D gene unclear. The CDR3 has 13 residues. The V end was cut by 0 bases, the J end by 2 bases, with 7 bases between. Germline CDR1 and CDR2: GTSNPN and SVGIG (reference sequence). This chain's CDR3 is CAWSVRGNTEAFF. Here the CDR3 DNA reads TGTGCCTGGAGTGTTCGGGGTAACACTGAAGCTTTCTTT.

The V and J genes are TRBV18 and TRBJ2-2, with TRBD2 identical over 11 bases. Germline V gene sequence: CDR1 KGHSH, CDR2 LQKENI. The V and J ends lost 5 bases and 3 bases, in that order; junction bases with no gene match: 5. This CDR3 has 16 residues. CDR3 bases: TGTGCCAGCTCAGCTGCGGGACTAGCGGACACCGGGGAGCTGTTTTTT. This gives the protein CASSAAGLADTGELFF.

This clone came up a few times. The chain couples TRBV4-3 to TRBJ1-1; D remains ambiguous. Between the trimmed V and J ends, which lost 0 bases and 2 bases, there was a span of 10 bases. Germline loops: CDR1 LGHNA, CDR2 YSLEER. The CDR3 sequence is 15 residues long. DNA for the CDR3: TGCGCCAGCAGCCAAGAACGCTCGGTTAACACTGAAGCTTTCTTT. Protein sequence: CASSQERSVNTEAFF.

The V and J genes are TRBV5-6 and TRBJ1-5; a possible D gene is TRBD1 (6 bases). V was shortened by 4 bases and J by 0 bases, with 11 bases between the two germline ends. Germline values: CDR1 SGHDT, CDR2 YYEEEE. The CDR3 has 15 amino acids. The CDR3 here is CASSGGGDSNQPQHF. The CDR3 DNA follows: TGTGCCAGCAGCGGAGGGGGGGATAGCAATCAGCCCCAGCATTTT.